This is a list of T cell receptor beta chains from one sample in a study of blood T cell repertoires in COVID-19. Assay: immunoSEQ multiplex PCR; the TCRdb copy retains only in-frame clones and omits some. The sample holds roughly 160,000 clones; roughly 91% are singletons and the top ten take around 2.1%. The sequenced sample consisted of peripheral blood. The receptors were gathered from a young man with acute or convalescent COVID-19. Both conserved end residues are part of each CDR3. The D gene is left open where the match is weak.

D gene: .
J gene: TRBJ1-5
V gene: TRBV7-9
CDR3 DNA: TGTGCCAGCAGCTCCCCAGGAAGCAATCAGCCCCAGCATTTT
CDR3 protein: CASSSPGSNQPQHF

D gene: TRBD1
J gene: TRBJ1-4
V gene: TRBV7-9
CDR3 DNA: TGTGCCAGCAGCGGCCGGGACAGGGGGCAAACTAATGAAAAACTGTTTTTT
CDR3 protein: CASSGRDRGQTNEKLFF

D gene: .
J gene: TRBJ2-7
V gene: TRBV11-2
CDR3 DNA: TGTGCCAGCAGTTCTCGGGACACCTCCTACGAGCAGTACTTC
CDR3 protein: CASSSRDTSYEQYF

D gene: .
J gene: TRBJ1-6
V gene: TRBV5-1
CDR3 DNA: TGCGCCAGCAGCCGGGAGGGGACGGCGGATTCACCCCTCCACTTT
CDR3 protein: CASSREGTADSPLHF

D gene: TRBD1
J gene: TRBJ1-1
V gene: TRBV18
CDR3 DNA: TGTGCCAGCTCACCCCTCCCTACCCCAGTGACGGAACAGGGGGCTGAAGCTTTCTTT
CDR3 protein: CASSPLPTPVTEQGAEAFF

D gene: .
J gene: TRBJ1-2
V gene: TRBV2
CDR3 DNA: TGTGCCAGCTCTTTCGGCTATGGCTACACCTTC
CDR3 protein: CASSFGYGYTF

D gene: .
J gene: TRBJ2-3
V gene: TRBV2
CDR3 DNA: TGTGCCAGCAGTGCACTAGGAGAATCAGATACGCAGTATTTT
CDR3 protein: CASSALGESDTQYF

D gene: .
J gene: TRBJ2-5
V gene: TRBV5-1
CDR3 DNA: TGCGCCAGCAGCTTGGCCAACGGGGAGAGAGAGACCCAGTACTTC
CDR3 protein: CASSLANGERETQYF

D gene: TRBD2
J gene: TRBJ2-1
V gene: TRBV5-1
CDR3 DNA: TGCGCCAGCAACAGCGGGGGGGCCTTGGATGAGCAGTTCTTC
CDR3 protein: CASNSGGALDEQFF

D gene: .
J gene: TRBJ2-1
V gene: TRBV5-4
CDR3 DNA: TGTGCCAGCAGCTTGGGACAGGATCACAATGAGCAGTTCTTC
CDR3 protein: CASSLGQDHNEQFF

D gene: .
J gene: TRBJ2-3
V gene: TRBV29-1
CDR3 DNA: TGCAGCGTTGACAGTACAGATACGCAGTATTTT
CDR3 protein: CSVDSTDTQYF

D gene: .
J gene: TRBJ1-1
V gene: TRBV11-2
CDR3 DNA: TGTGCCAGCAGCTTATCAGGCCCTATGAACACTGAAGCTTTCTTT
CDR3 protein: CASSLSGPMNTEAFF

D gene: TRBD1
J gene: TRBJ1-5
V gene: TRBV19
CDR3 DNA: TGTGCCAGTGGGACAGGGGGCAATCAGCCCCAGCATTTT
CDR3 protein: CASGTGGNQPQHF

D gene: TRBD1
J gene: TRBJ1-2
V gene: TRBV30
CDR3 DNA: TGTGCCTGGAGCCGACCCGGGACAGCCTATGGCTACACCTTC
CDR3 protein: CAWSRPGTAYGYTF

D gene: TRBD1
J gene: TRBJ1-2
V gene: TRBV4-1
CDR3 DNA: TGCGCCAGCAGCCAAACCCCGGGACAGGGGAATGGCTACACCTTC
CDR3 protein: CASSQTPGQGNGYTF

D gene: .
J gene: TRBJ1-2
V gene: TRBV24-1
CDR3 DNA: TGTGCCACCAGTGATTTAGACAGAAGCTATGGCTACACCTTC
CDR3 protein: CATSDLDRSYGYTF

D gene: TRBD1
J gene: TRBJ1-2
V gene: TRBV5-1
CDR3 DNA: TGCGCCAGCAGCTTGGCCTCAACCGGGACAGGGGGAAGAAGTGGTGGCTACACCTTC
CDR3 protein: CASSLASTGTGGRSGGYTF

D gene: .
J gene: TRBJ2-7
V gene: TRBV15
CDR3 DNA: TGTGCCACCAGCAGAGATCTGGGTAGCGGCCCCTACGAGCAGTACTTC
CDR3 protein: CATSRDLGSGPYEQYF